What follows describes a single TCR beta chain. The antigen it recognizes is unknown. No base-level quality is on record; no much larger clone is a single base apart. V lost 4 bases and J lost 7 bases; the stretch between them is 23 bases long. CDR1 and CDR2 (SGHTA, FQGNSA) derive from the germline V gene. CDR3 length: 17 amino acids, cysteine to phenylalanine. Only the CDR3 portion is preserved as DNA: 51 bases, with reading frame beginning at the first base. The time point label of this sample denotes: baseline before first vaccination. The vaccinee samples were drawn from two UK trials, COV001 and COV002, one of which was a single-blind randomized controlled phase 2/3 trial testing AZD1222 (ChAdOx1 nCoV-19) in healthy adults. For TCRbeta chain sequencing, PBMC samples were collected from trial participants at day 0 and at day 28 after the second dose. These data come from a study of T cell responses to AZD1222 COVID-19 vaccine (dated by TCRdb to the early 2020s). Regarding the study in general: AZD1222 recipients given second doses at about 4 weeks or at about 12 weeks were pooled, since spike-specific TCR depth and breadth were not found to differ between the two schedules. TCR sequencing covered fewer than 250 trial participants: 207 given two doses of AZD1222 and about 26 given two doses of MenACWY control vaccine. Trial participants were enrolled by age into 18-55, 56-69 and 70-plus year subgroups, with roughly 160, 29 and 62 TCR-sequenced participants respectively. Overall study results and their limits: The whole spike protein was spanned by vaccine-associated CD4 TCRs, and dominant responses were seen in regions 160-218 and 743-854. After two AZD1222 doses, both the breadth and the depth of spike-specific TCRs were significantly higher than at day 0 and than in MenACWY recipients. Conclusions about previously exposed vaccinees were limited because only a handful of AZD1222 recipients were SARS-CoV-2 seropositive at baseline. Reportedly, almost half of the unique spike-specific TCRs recognized epitopes lying outside the regions that are mutated in the B.1.351 and B.1.1.7 variants. Most participants were white British and females outnumbered males, and the authors suggested that clonal diversity may have been underestimated. No day 14 peak-response samples were available, so repertoires were characterized only after the peak T cell response. In the small 56-69-year group, the increase in depth fell short of significance, most likely because of low power.

The CDR3 regions of human TCRbeta chains were analyzed by immunosequencing. Concerning the study's data processing: Repertoire TCRs were checked for matches against a reference library of SARS-CoV-2-specific TCRs that had been generated using the MIRA antigen-specificity platform. Breadth was defined as the fraction of unique TCRs that were SARS-CoV-2-associated, and depth was defined as the fraction of total T cells that were SARS-CoV-2-associated. Using the MIRA data, every spike-specific TCR was mapped to the spike region that the TCR reacted to and assigned to either a CD4 or a CD8 class. Log10-transformed breadth and depth values were compared by one-way ANOVA with Sidak's multiple comparisons tests. TCRdb obtained this table from immuneACCESS and retained in-frame rearrangements with V and J assigned. These tables miss some clones; where compared with another copy, unresolved V genes account for less than half of the shortfall, and the remainder is unexplained. Clone size and V and J calls were adopted from that table, with D and trimming inferred from the DNA. This sample has more than 100,000 clones in its table, and 91% of those were observed once. The top ten clonotypes cover roughly 44% of the sample.

The source is an adult in good health. Sequenced material: peripheral blood, taken on day 0 of AZD1222 vaccination. The rearranged segments are TRBV7-2 and TRBJ2-1, with a tentative D gene TRBD1 over 7 matching bases. In nucleotide form, the sequence is TGTGCCAGCAGCTACCAGGGGGGCGGCCGTTTTGGAAATGAGCAGTTCTTC. This is translated as CASSYQGGGRFGNEQFF. Where the CDR3 stops, the reference TRBV7-2 and TRBJ2-1 genes take over; the full variable domain is GAGVSQSPSNKVTEKGKDVELRCDPISGHTALYWYRQSLGQGLEFLIYFQGNSAPDKSGLPSDRFSAERTGGSVSTLTIQRTQQEDSAVYLCASSYQGGGRFGNEQFFGPGTRLTVL.